This TCR beta chain comes out of a study of cytotoxic CD8 clonotypes in ibrutinib-treated CLL. V dropped 3 bases and J dropped 7 bases, with 12 bases sitting between them. CDR3 size: 13 residues. In germline, CDR1 is MNHEY, CDR2 SMNVEV (reference sequence). Clones were read by immunoSEQ multiplex PCR, and TCRdb kept only the in-frame ones, dropping some. The sample lists about 330,000 clones, roughly 70% occurring once. The chain employs TRBV27 and TRBJ1-2; D might be TRBD1 (6 bases). The receptor was derived from a human donor with chronic lymphocytic leukemia. The sequencing used PBMCs, collected after 36 months of ibrutinib treatment. CDR3 region: CASSLIRGGGYTF. DNA of the CDR3: TGTGCCAGCAGTTTGATCAGGGGAGGTGGCTACACCTTC.